The present T cell receptor beta chain was sequenced within a study of T cells in Graves' hyperthyroidism and ophthalmopathy. Amplified regions were TCR beta CDR3 sequences from RNA transcripts. A set of HTBI primers served as the primers for a first-round RT-PCR of the TCR CDR3. MiXCR, applied by TCRdb to the multiplex PCR reads, yields one record per CDR3 protein. Counted here are 550,000 to 800,000 distinct CDR3 sequences, around 15% occurring once; the ten biggest clones make up approximately 8.4%. Points on this clonotype: A clone one base away is much larger, so this may be a read error.

The length of the CDR3 is 13 residues. Germline loops: CDR1 MNHEY, CDR2 SMNVEV (reference sequence). The sequenced material came from blood. This chain connects TRBV27 to TRBJ2-1, with no clear D. This receptor was identified in a man between 18 and 29 years old with Graves' hyperthyroidism. CDR3 in amino acids: CASSPYRWNEQLF. The CDR3 nucleotides are TGTGCCAGCAGTCCTTACCGGTGGAATGAGCAGCTCTTC.